One sample yielded the 20 T cell receptor beta chains listed below, sequenced in a study of cytomegalovirus exposure and HLA in healthy donors (TCRdb year 2017). Preparation of the library involved the immunoSEQ multiplex PCR assay. For the multiplex PCR, a mixture combining 60 forward primers for TCR Vbeta segments and 13 reverse primers for TCR Jbeta segments was used. Drawn from immuneACCESS, this table holds only the in-frame rearrangements with V and J called that TCRdb kept. Clones are partly lost; checked studies trace under half to an unresolved V gene and leave the rest unexplained. Counted in this sample were 150,000 to 250,000 clones; under 90% of them appeared once. Roughly 0.095% of the sample rests with the top ten. The sequencing sample was made of PBMCs. Receptor source: a boy aged 2 to 9 in good health and CMV-seronegative.

The V and J genes are TRBV7-2 and TRBJ2-1, with 14 bases matching TRBD2. In germline, CDR1 is SGHTA, CDR2 FQGNSA. The V gene end was trimmed by 5 bases and the J gene end by 4 bases; junction bases not matched to a gene: 1. This CDR3 contains 15 residues. The CDR3 coding sequence is TGTGCCAGCAGCCGACTAGCGGGGGGGTACAATGAGCAGTTCTTC. It specifies CASSRLAGGYNEQFF.

V gene TRBV5-8 combines with J gene TRBJ2-4, with 9 bases lining up with TRBD1. Per germline, CDR1 SGHTS and CDR2 YDEGEE. V lost 6 bases to trimming and J lost 6 bases; unmatched junction nucleotides: 7. CDR3 length equals 14 residues. CDR3 region: CASTAGTGINIQYF. The DNA for the CDR3 is TGTGCCAGCACCGCCGGGACAGGGATAAACATTCAGTACTTC.

A remark on this clone: The junction departs from the called germline gene at one end, perhaps through a read error. V usage is TRBV5-6 and J usage is TRBJ2-3; 8 nucleotides agree with TRBD1. CDR3 length: 14 amino acids. Germline lookup yields CDR1 SGHDT and CDR2 YYEEEE. The CDR3 DNA reads TGTGCCAGCAGCTTGGCAGGGGGCACAGATGCGCAGTATTTT. Its translation is CASSLAGGTDAQYF.

The genes are TRBV6-6 and TRBJ2-2, with D maybe TRBD2 (6 bases). CDR1 is MNHNY and CDR2 is SVGAGI in the germline V gene (reference sequence). V lost 7 bases to trimming and J lost 7 bases, with 19 bases between them. The CDR3 sequence is 15 residues long. The CDR3 DNA sequence: TGTGCCAGCACCTCGTGGGGGGATCACTTCGGGGAGCTGTTTTTT. Residues: CASTSWGDHFGELFF.

This clone was seen more than once but under ten times. V and J are TRBV15 and TRBJ2-5; TRBD2 is a possible D gene (7 bases). Matching the DNA end better, TRBJ2-7 makes the J call doubtful. The CDR3 is made up of 16 amino acids. The germline V gene has CDR1 LNHNV and CDR2 YYDKDF (reference sequence). The CDR3 spells CATSRGQGGGYDEQYF. The DNA of the CDR3 is TGTGCCACCAGCAGAGGGCAAGGGGGAGGGTATGACGAGCAGTACTTC.

The sample holds a few counts of this clone. The chain has TRBV5-4 and TRBJ2-3; D is perhaps TRBD2 (5 bases). Trimming shortened V by 3 bases and J by 6 bases, and 11 bases separated the two germline ends. The CDR3 contains 13 residues. CDR1 SGHNT and CDR2 YYREEE come from the germline V gene (reference sequence). The CDR3 bases are TGTGCCAGCAGCTGGGAGAGAAGGGATACGCAGTATTTT. Protein product: CASSWERRDTQYF. Complete variable domain (other parts from reference TRBV5-4 and TRBJ2-3): ETGVTQSPTHLIKTRGQQVTLRCSSQSGHNTVSWYQQALGQGPQFIFQYYREEENGRGNFPPRFSGLQFPNYSSELNVNALELDDSALYLCASSWERRDTQYFGPGTRLTVL.

The rearrangement joins TRBV7-2 to TRBJ1-1; tentatively, D is TRBD1 (6 bases). The CDR3 has 15 amino acids. Per germline, CDR1 SGHTA and CDR2 FQGNSA. The V gene lost 3 bases and the J gene lost 1 base, with 12 bases spanning the gap. CDR3 residues: CASSFFGTSNTEAFF. DNA for the CDR3: TGTGCCAGCAGCTTCTTCGGGACATCGAACACTGAAGCTTTCTTT.

The rearrangement links TRBV7-8 to TRBJ1-5; D ambiguous. The CDR3 sequence is 15 residues long. Looked up from germline, CDR1 is SGHVS and CDR2 is FQNEAQ. V was pared by 2 bases and J by 6 bases, with 14 bases between. The CDR3 loop reads CASSLKRFGSQPQHF. In DNA form, the CDR3 reads TGTGCCAGCAGCTTAAAGCGTTTTGGGAGTCAGCCCCAGCATTTT. The full variable domain, in which reference TRBV7-8 and TRBJ1-5 provide the parts outside the CDR3, is GAGVSQSPRYKVAKRGQDVALRCDPISGHVSLFWYQQALGQGPEFLTYFQNEAQLDKSGLPSDRFFAERPEGSVSTLKIQRTQQEDSAVYLCASSLKRFGSQPQHFGDGTRLSIL.

The chain carries TRBV9 and TRBJ2-5, with D perhaps TRBD2 (7 bases). With 6 bases removed from V and 0 bases from J, the gap between germline ends came to 18 bases. This CDR3 spans 16 amino acids. Germline V CDR1 and CDR2: SGDLS, YYNGEE. The DNA for the CDR3 is TGTGCCAGCACCTCGGGGGCCGGGGGGAACCAAGAGACCCAGTACTTC. Translating it yields CASTSGAGGNQETQYF.

This rearrangement joins TRBV6-4 to TRBJ2-7; 9 positions agree with TRBD1. J lost 4 bases, V lost 7 bases, and 8 bases had no gene match. The CDR3 runs to 14 residues. Per the germline V gene, CDR1 is MRHNA and CDR2 is SNTAGT. The CDR3 DNA reads TGTGCCAGCACTAGGGACAGGGAAAAGTACGAGCAGTACTTC. Translating gives CASTRDREKYEQYF.

The chain carries TRBV2 and TRBJ1-6; D gene uncertain. Germline assignment: CDR1 SNHLY and CDR2 FYNNEI. This CDR3 contains 14 residues. V lost 8 bases and J 0 bases, leaving 8 bases between the germline ends. Here the CDR3 reads CASGQSSYNSPLHF. The CDR3, as DNA: TGTGCCAGCGGGCAGAGCTCCTATAATTCACCCCTCCACTTT. Looking up the rest from reference TRBV2 and TRBJ1-6 gives the full variable domain: EPEVTQTPSHQVTQMGQEVILRCVPISNHLYFYWYRQILGQKVEFLVSFYNNEISEKSEIFDDQFSVERPDGSNFTLKIRSTKLEDSAMYFCASGQSSYNSPLHFGNGTRLTVT.

The chain is built from TRBV9 and TRBJ1-6, with 9 positions matching TRBD1. Per germline, CDR1 SGDLS and CDR2 YYNGEE. The V gene end was trimmed by 8 bases and the J gene end by 8 bases; junction bases not matched to a gene: 5. The CDR3 is 13 amino acids. In DNA, the CDR3 is TGTGCCAGTGATAGGACAGGGGATTCACCCCTCCACTTT. This gives the protein CASDRTGDSPLHF.

The chain couples TRBV4-3 to TRBJ2-2; TRBD1 agrees at 7 bases. Per germline, CDR1 LGHNA and CDR2 YSLEER. The CDR3 is 14 residues long. With V trimmed by 2 bases and J by 6 bases, 3 bases remained unmatched. The CDR3 reads CASSQPQGSGELFF. In nucleotides, the CDR3 is TGCGCCAGCAGCCAACCACAGGGGTCCGGGGAGCTGTTTTTT.

The J gene is TRBJ2-1, the V gene TRBV4-2; 7 nucleotides agree with TRBD1. Germline lookup yields CDR1 LGHNA and CDR2 YNFKEQ. CDR3 length: 16 residues. V lost 2 bases, J lost 0 bases, and 4 bases stayed unmatched. CDR3 DNA sequence: TGTGCCAGCAGCCAAACACAGGGGACCTCCTACAATGAGCAGTTCTTC. Its protein product is CASSQTQGTSYNEQFF.

V usage is TRBV6-6 and J usage is TRBJ1-4; TRBD1 matches at 9 bases. CDR1 and CDR2 from the germline V gene are MNHNY and SVGAGI (reference sequence). V lost 2 bases, J lost 8 bases, and 0 bases stayed unmatched. The CDR3 runs to 13 residues. The CDR3 spells CASSYGTGEKLFF. The CDR3 nucleotides read TGTGCCAGCAGTTACGGGACAGGGGAAAAACTGTTTTTT.

The CDR3 spells CASSFDREEAFF. The CDR3 DNA sequence: TGCGCCAGCAGTTTCGACAGGGAGGAAGCTTTCTTT. V and J are TRBV5-1 and TRBJ1-1; TRBD1 matches 7 bases. V lost 5 bases to trimming and J lost 8 bases; unmatched junction nucleotides: 6. From germline, CDR1 is SGHRS and CDR2 YFSETQ. This CDR3 is 12 amino acids long.

V is TRBV2 and J is TRBJ2-3, with TRBD2 matching over 16 bases. The CDR3 spans 17 residues. Trimming cost V 3 bases and J 5 bases; bases outside gene matches: 5. Germline V gives CDR1 SNHLY, CDR2 FYNNEI. CDR3 amino acids: CASSEGLAGGWGDTQYF. DNA of the CDR3: TGTGCCAGCAGTGAGGGACTAGCGGGGGGGTGGGGAGATACGCAGTATTTT.

The rearrangement uses TRBV6-5 and TRBJ2-7; 7 bases line up with TRBD1. Losses at the gene ends were 3 bases for V and 6 bases for J; bases not matched to a gene: 5. Germline-derived CDR1 and CDR2 are MNHEY and SVGAGI. There are 13 residues in the CDR3. CDR3 residues: CASSYSRQGEQYF. The CDR3 nucleotides read TGTGCCAGCAGTTATTCCAGACAGGGCGAGCAGTACTTC.

The chain employs TRBV7-9 and TRBJ1-4; the D is unclear. CDR3 length: 14 amino acids. The germline CDR1 and CDR2 sequences are SEHNR and FQNEAQ (reference sequence). The V and J ends lost 8 bases and 0 bases respectively, with 10 bases between them. CDR3 region: CASLDTATNEKLFF. The CDR3, as DNA: TGTGCCAGCCTCGACACCGCAACTAATGAAAAACTGTTTTTT.

V and J are TRBV19 and TRBJ1-2; 7 positions match TRBD1. This CDR3 spans 15 amino acids. V dropped 5 bases and J dropped 3; count of bases not matched to a gene: 9. Per germline, CDR1 LNHDA and CDR2 SQIVND (reference sequence). The CDR3 protein is CASSPGQQKYYGYTF. CDR3 sequence (DNA): TGTGCCAGTAGTCCGGGACAGCAGAAATACTATGGCTACACCTTC. The full variable domain, with the rest looked up from reference TRBV19 and TRBJ1-2, is DGGITQSPKYLFRKEGQNVTLSCEQNLNHDAMYWYRQDPGQGLRLIYYSQIVNDFQKGDIAEGYSVSREKKESFPLTVTSAQKNPTAFYLCASSPGQQKYYGYTFGSGTRLTVV.